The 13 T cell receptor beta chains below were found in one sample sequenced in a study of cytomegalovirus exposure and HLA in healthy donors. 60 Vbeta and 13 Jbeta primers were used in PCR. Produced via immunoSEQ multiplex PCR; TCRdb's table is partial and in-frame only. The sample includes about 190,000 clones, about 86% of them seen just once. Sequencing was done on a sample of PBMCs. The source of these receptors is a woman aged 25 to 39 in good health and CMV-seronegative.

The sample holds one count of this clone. The CDR3 here is CASSLDGSGRAGDTQYF. CDR3 DNA sequence: TGTGCCAGCAGCTTAGATGGAAGCGGGAGGGCAGGAGATACGCAGTATTTT. V and J are TRBV11-3 and TRBJ2-3, with 10 nucleotides matching TRBD2. Germline values: CDR1 SGHNT, CDR2 YENEEA. The CDR3 loop spans 17 amino acids. The V segment lost 0 bases and the J segment 5 bases; nucleotides outside the gene matches: 8.

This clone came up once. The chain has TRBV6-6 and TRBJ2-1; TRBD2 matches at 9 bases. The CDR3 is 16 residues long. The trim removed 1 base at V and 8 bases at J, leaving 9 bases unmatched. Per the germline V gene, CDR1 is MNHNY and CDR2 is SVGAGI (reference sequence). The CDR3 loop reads CASSYFAAGGPDEQFF. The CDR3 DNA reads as TGTGCCAGCAGTTACTTTGCGGCGGGGGGGCCCGATGAGCAGTTCTTC.

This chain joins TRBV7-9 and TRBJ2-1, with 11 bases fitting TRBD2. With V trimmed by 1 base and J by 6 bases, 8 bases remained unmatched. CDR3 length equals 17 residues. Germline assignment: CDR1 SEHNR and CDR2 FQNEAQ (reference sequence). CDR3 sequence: CASSLVSGGARANEQFF. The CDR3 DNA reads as TGTGCCAGCAGCTTAGTTAGCGGGGGGGCCAGGGCCAATGAGCAGTTCTTC.

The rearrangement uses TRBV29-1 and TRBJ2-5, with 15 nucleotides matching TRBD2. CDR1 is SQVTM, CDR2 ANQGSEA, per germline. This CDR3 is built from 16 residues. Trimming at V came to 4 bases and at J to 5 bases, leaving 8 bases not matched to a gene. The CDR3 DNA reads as TGCAGCGTTGCCGGGACTAGCGGGAGGAGGTCTGAGACCCAGTACTTC. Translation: CSVAGTSGRRSETQYF.

CDR3 in amino acids: CASSSQPTGGRGYTF. The CDR3 nucleotides read TGTGCCAGCAGCTCCCAGCCCACAGGGGGCCGTGGCTACACCTTC. The chain recombines TRBV7-9 with TRBJ1-2; 9 bases are a match to TRBD1. Germline CDR1 reads SEHNR; CDR2 reads FQNEAQ (reference sequence). V trimming: 4 bases; J trimming: 7 bases; junction bases outside the gene matches: 10. This CDR3 has 15 amino acids. The entire variable domain, with the rest obtained from reference TRBV7-9 and TRBJ1-2, is as follows: DTGVSQNPRHKITKRGQNVTFRCDPISEHNRLYWYRQTLGQGPEFLTYFQNEAQLEKSRLLSDRFSAERPKGSFSTLEIQRTEQGDSAMYLCASSSQPTGGRGYTFGSGTRLTVV.

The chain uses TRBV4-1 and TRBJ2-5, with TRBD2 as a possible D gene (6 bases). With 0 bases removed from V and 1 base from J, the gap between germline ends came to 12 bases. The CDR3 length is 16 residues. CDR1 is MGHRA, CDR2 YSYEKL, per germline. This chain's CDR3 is CASSQDLRDSQETQYF. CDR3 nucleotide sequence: TGCGCCAGCAGCCAAGATCTTAGGGACTCCCAAGAGACCCAGTACTTC.

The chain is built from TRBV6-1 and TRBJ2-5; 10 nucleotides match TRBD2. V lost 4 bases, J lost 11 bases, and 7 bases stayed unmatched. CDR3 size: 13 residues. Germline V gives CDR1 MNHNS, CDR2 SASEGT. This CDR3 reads CASSGLAGDLQYF. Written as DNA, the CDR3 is TGTGCCAGCAGTGGGCTAGCGGGAGATTTGCAGTACTTC.

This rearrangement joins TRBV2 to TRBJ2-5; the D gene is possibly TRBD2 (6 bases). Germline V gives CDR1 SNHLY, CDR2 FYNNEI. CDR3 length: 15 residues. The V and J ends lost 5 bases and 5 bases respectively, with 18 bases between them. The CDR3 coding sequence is TGTGCCAGCAGTTGGACGGCCGGGGGTTTGGAGACCCAGTACTTC. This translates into CASSWTAGGLETQYF.

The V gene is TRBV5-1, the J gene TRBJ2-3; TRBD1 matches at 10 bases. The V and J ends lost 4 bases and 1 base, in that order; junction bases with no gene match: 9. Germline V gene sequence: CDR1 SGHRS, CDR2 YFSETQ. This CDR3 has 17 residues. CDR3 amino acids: CASSPTDGTGGTDTQYF. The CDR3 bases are TGCGCCAGCAGCCCAACAGACGGGACAGGGGGCACAGATACGCAGTATTTT.

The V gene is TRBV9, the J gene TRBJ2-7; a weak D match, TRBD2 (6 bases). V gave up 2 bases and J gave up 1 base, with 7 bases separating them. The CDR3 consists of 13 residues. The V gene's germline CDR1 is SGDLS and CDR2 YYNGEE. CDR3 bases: TGTGCCAGCAGCGTGGCGGGATCCTACGAGCAGTACTTC. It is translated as CASSVAGSYEQYF.

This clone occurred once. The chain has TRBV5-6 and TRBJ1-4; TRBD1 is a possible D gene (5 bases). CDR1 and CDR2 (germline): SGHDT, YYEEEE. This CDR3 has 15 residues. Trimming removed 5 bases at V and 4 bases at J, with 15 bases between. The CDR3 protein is CASRGRDRNNEKLFF. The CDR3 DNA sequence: TGTGCCAGCAGAGGCAGGGATCGAAATAATGAAAAACTGTTTTTT.

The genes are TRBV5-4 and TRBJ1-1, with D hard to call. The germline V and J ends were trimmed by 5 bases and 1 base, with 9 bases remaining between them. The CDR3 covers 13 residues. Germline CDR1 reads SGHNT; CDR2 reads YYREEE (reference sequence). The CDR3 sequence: CASSSDWNTEAFF. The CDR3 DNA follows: TGTGCCAGCAGTTCGGACTGGAACACTGAAGCTTTCTTT.

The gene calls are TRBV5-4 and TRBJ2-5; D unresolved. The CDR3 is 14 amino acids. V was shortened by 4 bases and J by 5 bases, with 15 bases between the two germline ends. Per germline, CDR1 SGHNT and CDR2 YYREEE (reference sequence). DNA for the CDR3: TGTGCCAGCAGCCGGCGCGAGGAGAGGGAGACCCAGTACTTC. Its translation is CASSRREERETQYF.